The sequence of this T cell receptor beta chain was determined in a study of cytomegalovirus exposure and HLA in healthy donors. Note on this clone: As yet, its antigen is unknown.

Whole-study findings and limits: Within the 100 to 150 validation repertoires, first-cohort TCR clusters tended to co-occur, according to a later analysis. Some TCR beta chains (roughly 150 of them) were listed as cytomegalovirus-associated.

Sequenced by immunoSEQ multiplex PCR; TCRdb stores in-frame clones only, minus some. The repertoire holds 150,000 to 200,000 clones, with about 80% as singletons. Germline CDR1 and CDR2: LGHNA and YSLEER. The CDR3 extends over 16 amino acids. V was trimmed by 0 bases and J by 1 base, leaving 12 bases between them. The TCR sequence derives from a woman aged 18-35 years in good health and CMV-seropositive. The V and J genes are TRBV4-3 and TRBJ1-2, with no clear D. The sequenced sample was PBMCs. CDR3 bases: TGCGCCAGCAGCCAAGAGGTACGAGTAGTTAACTATGGCTACACCTTC. This gives the protein CASSQEVRVVNYGYTF.